This entry describes one T cell receptor beta chain. CDR1 MNHNS and CDR2 SASEGT come from the germline V gene. This CDR3 spans 15 amino acids. V shed 2 bases and J 0 bases; nucleotides not matched to a gene: 4. The sample originates from a study of blood T cell repertoires in COVID-19. Clones were read by immunoSEQ multiplex PCR, and TCRdb kept only the in-frame ones, dropping some. This table holds more than 250,000 clones, around nine tenths found once. The chain is built from TRBV6-1 and TRBJ2-7; 7 nucleotides line up with TRBD1. The TCR comes from a man in his forties or fifties with active or convalescent COVID-19. The specimen sequenced was peripheral blood. The CDR3 sequence: CASSELQGRSYEQYF. CDR3 in DNA: TGTGCCAGCAGTGAACTACAGGGGCGCTCCTACGAGCAGTACTTC.